One sample yielded the 25 T cell receptor beta chains listed below, sequenced in a study of cytotoxic CD8 clonotypes in ibrutinib-treated CLL. TCRdb's table, derived via immunoSEQ multiplex PCR, lists solely in-frame clones and lacks some. The table shows nearly 100,000 clones, with approximately 82% occurring only once. This sample comprised PBMCs, obtained after 12 months of ibrutinib treatment. Receptor source: a human donor with chronic lymphocytic leukemia.

This rearrangement joins TRBV5-1 to TRBJ1-1, with TRBD1 matching 9 bases. The CDR3 has 15 amino acids. Per germline, CDR1 SGHRS and CDR2 YFSETQ. V shed 4 bases and J 0 bases; nucleotides not matched to a gene: 4. The CDR3 region is CASSGGQGMNTEAFF. The CDR3 nucleotides read TGCGCCAGCAGCGGCGGACAGGGGATGAACACTGAAGCTTTCTTT. Using reference TRBV5-1 and TRBJ1-1 for the parts outside the CDR3, the full variable domain is KAGVTQTPRYLIKTRGQQVTLSCSPISGHRSVSWYQQTPGQGLQFLFEYFSETQRNKGNFPGRFSGRQFSNSRSEMNVSTLELGDSALYLCASSGGQGMNTEAFFGQGTRLTVV.

Here the CDR3 DNA reads TGTGCCTGGAGTAGCTCTCGAGACAGGGATCTATCTGGCTACACCTTC. Its protein is CAWSSSRDRDLSGYTF. This chain links TRBV30 with TRBJ1-2, with 7 nucleotides matching TRBD1. CDR3 length: 16 residues. Germline lookup yields CDR1 GTSNPN and CDR2 SVGIG (reference sequence). V shed 2 bases and J 7 bases; nucleotides not matched to a gene: 16. The whole variable domain, filled in from reference TRBV30 and TRBJ1-2, reads SQTIHQWPATLVQPVGSPLSLECTVEGTSNPNLYWYRQAAGRGLQLLFYSVGIGQISSEVPQNLSASRPQDRQFILSSKKLLLSDSGFYLCAWSSSRDRDLSGYTFGSGTRLTVV.

The chain links TRBV7-3 to TRBJ1-1, with TRBD1 as a possible D gene (6 bases). The CDR3 has 14 amino acids. Germline V gene lookup returns CDR1 SGHTA and CDR2 FQGTGA. V was pared by 5 bases and J by 5 bases, with 15 bases between. CDR3 loop: CASSPHSGETEAFF. The DNA for the CDR3 is TGTGCCAGCAGCCCTCATTCAGGGGAGACTGAAGCTTTCTTT.

The chain recombines TRBV5-1 with TRBJ2-7, with 10 bases matching TRBD1. Germline-derived CDR1 and CDR2 are SGHRS and YFSETQ. The CDR3 spans 16 residues. Trimming removed 2 bases from V and 3 bases from J; junction bases left unmatched: 8. The CDR3: CASSFGDRGPLYEQYF. The DNA for the CDR3 is TGCGCCAGCAGCTTCGGGGACAGGGGCCCACTCTACGAGCAGTACTTC.

The genes are TRBV18 and TRBJ2-5; no reliable D call. Looked up from germline, CDR1 is KGHSH and CDR2 is LQKENI. V dropped 5 bases and J dropped 5 bases, with 12 bases sitting between them. The CDR3 contains 13 residues. CDR3 region: CASSEEVGETQYF. The CDR3 DNA reads as TGTGCCAGCTCAGAAGAGGTAGGCGAGACCCAGTACTTC.

As concerns this clone: In the same sample, other DNA sequences code for this CDR3. V and J are TRBV5-1 and TRBJ1-2, with 9 positions matching TRBD1. The CDR3 extends over 14 amino acids. Germline lookup yields CDR1 SGHRS and CDR2 YFSETQ. V trimming: 4 bases; J trimming: 2 bases; junction bases outside the gene matches: 3. The CDR3 protein is CASSLGTGNYGYTF. The CDR3 region has the DNA TGCGCCAGCAGCCTCGGGACAGGGAACTATGGCTACACCTTC. Filled out from reference TRBV5-1 and TRBJ1-2, the complete variable domain reads KAGVTQTPRYLIKTRGQQVTLSCSPISGHRSVSWYQQTPGQGLQFLFEYFSETQRNKGNFPGRFSGRQFSNSRSEMNVSTLELGDSALYLCASSLGTGNYGYTFGSGTRLTVV.

Written as DNA, the CDR3 is TGTGCCAGCAGCGCCGAGGGGGCCGATTCACCCCTCCACTTT. It is translated as CASSAEGADSPLHF. The chain uses TRBV7-8 and TRBJ1-6; 7 bases fit TRBD1. Unmatched junction bases numbered 6, after V lost 5 bases and J lost 8 bases. Germline V lookup: CDR1 SGHVS, CDR2 FQNEAQ. The CDR3 is 14 amino acids.

V usage is TRBV9 and J usage is TRBJ1-1, with TRBD1 matching over 7 bases. In germline, CDR1 is SGDLS, CDR2 YYNGEE. The CDR3 is 14 amino acids. J was trimmed by 6 bases and V by 4 bases; bases with no gene match: 9. The CDR3 reads CASSPTGVPSEAFF. In nucleotides, the CDR3 is TGTGCCAGCAGCCCCACAGGGGTCCCCTCTGAAGCTTTCTTT.

V and J are TRBV5-5 and TRBJ1-1; 7 nucleotides line up with TRBD1. The length of the CDR3 is 13 residues. The V gene end was trimmed by 3 bases and the J gene end by 4 bases; junction bases not matched to a gene: 3. In germline, CDR1 is SGHKS, CDR2 YYEKEE (reference sequence). CDR3 in DNA: TGTGCCAGCAGCTGGGCAGGGGGCACTGAAGCTTTCTTT. It translates to CASSWAGGTEAFF.

On this clone: One base away lies a much larger clone, so this may be a sequencing read error. This rearrangement joins TRBV2 to TRBJ1-4; D possibly corresponds to TRBD1 (5 bases). Germline CDR1 is SNHLY and CDR2 is FYNNEI. CDR3 size: 16 residues. V lost 6 bases, J lost 6 bases, and 20 bases lay in between. CDR3 bases: TGTGCCAGCAGCAGGGCAGGCGGTGGGGAAGATGAAAAACTGTTTTTT. Amino acid sequence: CASSRAGGGEDEKLFF.

The chain recombines TRBV6-5 with TRBJ1-2; tentative D call: TRBD1 (5 bases). CDR1 MNHEY and CDR2 SVGAGI come from the germline V gene. The CDR3 has 14 amino acids. Trimming took off 4 bases at V and 2 bases at J, with 11 bases between the two ends. The CDR3 DNA sequence: TGTGCCAGCAGTTCCGGGACGCGGAACTATGGCTACACCTTC. It codes for CASSSGTRNYGYTF.

This clone was counted a single time. This rearrangement joins TRBV2 to TRBJ2-1; maybe TRBD1 (6 bases). In germline, CDR1 is SNHLY, CDR2 FYNNEI. V was cut by 2 bases and J by 7 bases, with 27 bases left in between. CDR3 size: 19 residues. As DNA, the CDR3 is TGTGCCAGCAGTGAACGGGTAAATGGCTCTTCCTATAGGGGGAATGAGCAGTTCTTC. Protein sequence: CASSERVNGSSYRGNEQFF.

V gene TRBV19 combines with J gene TRBJ2-3; D gene uncertain. The V gene lost 5 bases and the J gene lost 4 bases, with 10 bases spanning the gap. The CDR3 runs 13 residues. Germline V gene lookup returns CDR1 LNHDA and CDR2 SQIVND (reference sequence). CDR3 sequence (DNA): TGTGCCAGTAGTGTGGCCCCCCCAGATACGCAGTATTTT. Amino acid sequence: CASSVAPPDTQYF.

This chain connects TRBV6-1 to TRBJ1-4, with no clear D. The CDR3 runs to 13 residues. CDR1 and CDR2 from the germline V gene are MNHNS and SASEGT. The V gene lost 2 bases and the J gene lost 8 bases, with 9 bases spanning the gap. The CDR3 coding sequence is TGTGCCAGCAGTGAATTCACGCGAGAAAAACTGTTTTTT. Translated, it gives CASSEFTREKLFF.

This clone was observed a few times. The chain uses TRBV29-1 and TRBJ2-2; possibly TRBD2 for D (6 bases). Germline V gene data show CDR1 as SQVTM and CDR2 as ANQGSEA. The V gene lost 7 bases and the J gene lost 1 base, with 7 bases spanning the gap. This CDR3 has 12 residues. CDR3 protein: CSARENTGELFF. DNA of the CDR3: TGCAGCGCGCGGGAGAACACCGGGGAGCTGTTTTTT.

This chain uses TRBV4-1 with TRBJ2-7, with TRBD1 matching 9 bases. Trimming at V came to 0 bases and at J to 7 bases, leaving 7 bases not matched to a gene. This CDR3 is built from 15 residues. Germline V lookup: CDR1 MGHRA, CDR2 YSYEKL. The CDR3 DNA follows: TGCGCCAGCAGCCAAGAGGGGACAGGGCTGGGAGAGCAGTACTTC. This translates into CASSQEGTGLGEQYF.

With regard to this clone: At one end the junction does not follow the germline gene, possibly because of a read error. The J gene is TRBJ1-4, the V gene TRBV7-9, with 9 nucleotides matching TRBD1. This CDR3 region has 16 residues. The V gene's germline CDR1 is SEHNR and CDR2 FQNEAQ (reference sequence). The CDR3 DNA reads TGTGCCAGCAGCCTCGGACAGGGGAGAACTAGTGAAAAACTGTTTTTT. It yields the protein CASSLGQGRTSEKLFF.

This clone has just one count. This sequence joins TRBV7-3 and TRBJ2-3, with 9 bases lining up with TRBD2. J gave up 2 bases and V 2 bases, and 5 bases lay outside the gene matches. CDR1 and CDR2 from the germline V gene are SGHTA and FQGTGA. This CDR3 is built from 16 residues. The CDR3 loop reads CASSLGLAGFTDTQYF. The CDR3 DNA reads TGTGCCAGCAGCTTAGGGCTAGCGGGGTTCACAGATACGCAGTATTTT.

This clone has only a few counts. This chain uses TRBV7-9 with TRBJ2-3; D could derive from TRBD1 or TRBD2 (6 bases each). The CDR3 extends over 16 amino acids. Germline V lookup: CDR1 SEHNR, CDR2 FQNEAQ (reference sequence). V was pared by 3 bases and J by 6 bases, with 19 bases between. CDR3 nucleotides: TGTGCCAGCAGCTTTATGAGTCCGGGGGCGTCGGATACGCAGTATTTT. Amino acid sequence: CASSFMSPGASDTQYF.

The chain joins TRBV28 to TRBJ1-2; TRBD1 matches at 9 bases. V shed 5 bases, J shed 5 bases, and the junction held 6 bases outside the gene matches. This CDR3 spans 14 amino acids. Germline V gives CDR1 MDHEN, CDR2 SYDVKM. CDR3: CASSRQGGGYGYTF. The CDR3 bases are TGTGCCAGCAGTCGACAGGGGGGAGGGTATGGCTACACCTTC.

The gene calls are TRBV18 and TRBJ2-7; weak D call: TRBD1 (5 bases). The CDR3 covers 14 residues. The V end lost 2 bases, the J end lost 5 bases, and 13 bases lay between the germline ends. Germline V lookup: CDR1 KGHSH, CDR2 LQKENI. The CDR3 coding sequence is TGTGCCAGCTCACCATTTCAGGGCGAGAACGAGCAGTACTTC. Translating gives CASSPFQGENEQYF.

In this sample, this clone turned up many times. The gene calls are TRBV27 and TRBJ1-6; 8 nucleotides line up with TRBD1. Germline CDR1 MNHEY, CDR2 SMNVEV (reference sequence). The CDR3 extends over 14 amino acids. V was clipped by 6 bases and J by 12 bases; unmatched bases: 10. CDR3 sequence: CASSPGQGSLPLHF. The CDR3 DNA sequence: TGTGCCAGCAGCCCCGGACAGGGTAGTTTACCCCTCCACTTT.

The J gene is TRBJ1-1, the V gene TRBV5-1, with 8 bases fitting TRBD1. The V gene end was trimmed by 5 bases and the J gene end by 1 base; junction bases not matched to a gene: 13. The CDR3 has 17 amino acids. Germline-derived CDR1 and CDR2 are SGHRS and YFSETQ. The CDR3, as DNA: TGCGCCAGCAGTAGTGAGACAGGGGAGGGTAGGAACACTGAAGCTTTCTTT. Protein sequence: CASSSETGEGRNTEAFF.

The J gene is TRBJ1-2, the V gene TRBV2; 9 bases match TRBD1. Germline values: CDR1 SNHLY, CDR2 FYNNEI. V shed 8 bases and J 8 bases; nucleotides not matched to a gene: 6. This CDR3 is 12 amino acids long. The DNA for the CDR3 is TGTGCCAGCGGACGGACAGGGGCCGGCTACACCTTC. Amino acids: CASGRTGAGYTF.

The chain links TRBV6-5 to TRBJ2-7; no reliable D call. The germline V and J ends were trimmed by 1 base and 1 base, with 2 bases remaining between them. The germline CDR1 and CDR2 sequences are MNHEY and SVGAGI. CDR3 length: 12 amino acids. For the CDR3, the DNA is TGTGCCAGCAGTTACTGGTCCTACGAGCAGTACTTC. It specifies CASSYWSYEQYF.